The rows below give T cell receptor beta chains drawn from one sample of a study of neurological immune-mediated disorders. TCRdb re-analysed the 5' RACE reads in MiXCR, keeping a single row per CDR3 protein. The sample contains tens of thousands of distinct CDR3 sequences, approximately 14% of which appear only once. Sequencing was performed on PBMCs. Every receptor here comes from a woman between 50 and 59 years old in good health. Both conserved end residues are part of each CDR3. Each record gives: V gene, J gene, CDR3 protein.

TRBV10-3	TRBJ2-1	CAISEEGPNEQFF
TRBV28	TRBJ2-6	CASSSTAGWASGANVLTF
TRBV29-1	TRBJ2-7	CSARWWTGGHEQYF
TRBV3-1	TRBJ2-7	CVSSSHGGAYEQYF
TRBV10-3	TRBJ2-7	CAISPGGARGAFSYEQYF
TRBV2	TRBJ1-5	CASSAGGADQPQHF
TRBV28	TRBJ2-3	CASGKGPPDTQYF
TRBV5-1	TRBJ1-5	CACRSGQGENQPQHF
TRBV5-6	TRBJ1-3	CASSGGDRLSGNTIYF
TRBV20-1	TRBJ1-6	CSAGLGPPNSPLHF
TRBV9	TRBJ2-1	CASSVAGRWTYNEQFF
TRBV29-1	TRBJ2-1	CSVEEQLGQNEQFF
TRBV5-1	TRBJ2-1	CASSLARRYNEQFF
TRBV20-1	TRBJ2-3	CSARGLAGGLGQYF
TRBV10-3	TRBJ2-1	CAISPSGTNEQFF
TRBV28	TRBJ2-1	CASSFLRTGGSNEQFF
TRBV7-8	TRBJ1-6	CASSLGTVNSPLHF
TRBV5-1	TRBJ1-1	CASSFERWAEEGAFF
TRBV10-3	TRBJ2-3	CAISAGTSGSTDTQYF
TRBV28	TRBJ2-5	CASSPNRPGQGETQYF
TRBV20-1	TRBJ2-7	CSARERQGALEQYF
TRBV7-9	TRBJ2-5	CASSFDRTGYF
TRBV20-1	TRBJ2-1	CSVRIPLAGENEQFF
TRBV2	TRBJ2-7	CASSPLTEQYF
TRBV3-1	TRBJ2-1	CASSQVRGGLNEQFF
TRBV4-1	TRBJ2-7	CASSQAGTGSYEQYF
TRBV28	TRBJ2-3	CASSLPDSDTQYF
TRBV29-1	TRBJ1-6	CSAGEVSSPLHF
TRBV10-3	TRBJ1-5	CAIRTQGPQHF
TRBV5-1	TRBJ2-3	CASSLSGVPDTQYF
TRBV5-1	TRBJ1-3	CASSPTGYGNTIYF
TRBV7-6	TRBJ2-7	CASSSPPGTAPIEQYF
TRBV20-1	TRBJ2-7	CSASQGGGTYEQYF
TRBV20-1	TRBJ2-7	CIARLHSAGEQYF
TRBV6-5	TRBJ2-5	CASSVLAAIETQYF
TRBV6-6	TRBJ2-7	CASSSGQRRNEQYF
TRBV20-1	TRBJ2-2	CSARDPPGGGTGELFF
TRBV20-1	TRBJ2-5	CSARLGETQYF
TRBV12-3/TRBV12-4	TRBJ1-2	CASSPRSGGAYGYTF
TRBV7-2	TRBJ2-3	CASSLPAGGTDTQYF
TRBV5-1	TRBJ2-6	CASSSQVGRAWANVLTF
TRBV9	TRBJ1-2	CASGSSGSYGYTF
TRBV7-6	TRBJ1-5	CASSSQGNQPQHF
TRBV12-3/TRBV12-4	TRBJ2-6	CASSHQTGLSGANVLTF
TRBV6-5	TRBJ2-7	CASSYRDSFYEQYF
TRBV20-1	TRBJ2-1	CSLEVAGTNEQFF
TRBV20-1	TRBJ1-2	CSARDNRGHGYTF
TRBV5-1	TRBJ1-1	CASSPIGGGGMNTEAFF
TRBV7-2	TRBJ2-1	CASSSGTGYGNEQFF
TRBV12-3/TRBV12-4	TRBJ1-5	CASSFMVQGGQPQHF
TRBV6-1	TRBJ2-1	CASSPLTSGAYNEQFF
TRBV2	TRBJ2-3	CASGGIRGNTQYF
TRBV7-9	TRBJ2-5	CASSPGGLETQYF
TRBV9	TRBJ1-1	CASSVTAIRNTEAFF
TRBV3-1	TRBJ2-4	CASSQEGGIAVF
TRBV5-1	TRBJ1-1	CASSWGQNTEAFF
TRBV28	TRBJ2-1	CASSLLSSGRYNEQFF
TRBV20-1	TRBJ2-7	CSAHQGGVGEQYF
TRBV6-6	TRBJ2-1	CASSFLAGGANEQFF
TRBV24-1	TRBJ2-1	CATSDPSSRGAYNEQFF